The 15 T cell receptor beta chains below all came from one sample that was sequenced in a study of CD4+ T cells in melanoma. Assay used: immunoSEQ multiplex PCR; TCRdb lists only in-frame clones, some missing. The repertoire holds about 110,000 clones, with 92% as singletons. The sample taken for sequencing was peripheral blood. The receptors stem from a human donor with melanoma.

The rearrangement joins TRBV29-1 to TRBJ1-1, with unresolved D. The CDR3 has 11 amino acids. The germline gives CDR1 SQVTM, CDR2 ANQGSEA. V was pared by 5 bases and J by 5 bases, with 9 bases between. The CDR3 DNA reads TGCAGCGTTAATCCGGGGACTGAAGCTTTCTTT. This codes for CSVNPGTEAFF.

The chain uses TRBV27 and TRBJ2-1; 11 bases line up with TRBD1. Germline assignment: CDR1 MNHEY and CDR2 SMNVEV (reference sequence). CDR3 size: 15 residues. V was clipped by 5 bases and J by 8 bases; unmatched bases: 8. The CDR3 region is CASSPRDRGNYEQFF. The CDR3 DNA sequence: TGTGCCAGCAGTCCCCGGGACAGGGGGAACTATGAGCAGTTCTTC.

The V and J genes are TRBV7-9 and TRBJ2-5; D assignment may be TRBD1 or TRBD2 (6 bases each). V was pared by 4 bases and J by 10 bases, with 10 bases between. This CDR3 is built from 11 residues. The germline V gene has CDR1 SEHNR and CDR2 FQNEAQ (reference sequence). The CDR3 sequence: CASSSEGGQYF. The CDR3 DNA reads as TGTGCCAGCAGCTCCGAGGGGGGCCAGTACTTC.

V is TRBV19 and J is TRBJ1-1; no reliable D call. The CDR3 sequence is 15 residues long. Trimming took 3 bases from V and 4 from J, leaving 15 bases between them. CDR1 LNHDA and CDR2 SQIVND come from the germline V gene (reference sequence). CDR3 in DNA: TGTGCCAGTAGTATGCCTTTAGGATTGGGCACTGAAGCTTTCTTT. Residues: CASSMPLGLGTEAFF.

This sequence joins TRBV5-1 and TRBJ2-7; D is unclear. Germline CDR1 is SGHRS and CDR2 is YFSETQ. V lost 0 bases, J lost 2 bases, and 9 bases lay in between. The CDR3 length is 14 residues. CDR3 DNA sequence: TGCGCCAGCAGCTTGGTGGGATCGGCCTACGAGCAGTACTTC. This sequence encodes CASSLVGSAYEQYF.

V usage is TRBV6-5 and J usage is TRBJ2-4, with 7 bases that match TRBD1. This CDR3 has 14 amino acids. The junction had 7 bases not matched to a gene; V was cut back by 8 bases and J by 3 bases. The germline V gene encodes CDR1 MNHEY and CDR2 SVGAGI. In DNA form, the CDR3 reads TGTGCCAGCTCACCGGGACAGTACAAAAACATTCAGTACTTC. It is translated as CASSPGQYKNIQYF.

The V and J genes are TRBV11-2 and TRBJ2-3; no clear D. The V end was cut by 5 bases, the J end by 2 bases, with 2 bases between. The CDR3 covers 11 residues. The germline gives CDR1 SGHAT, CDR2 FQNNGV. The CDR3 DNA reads TGTGCCAGCAGCCTCACAGATACGCAGTATTTT. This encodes CASSLTDTQYF. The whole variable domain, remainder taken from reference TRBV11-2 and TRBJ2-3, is EAGVAQSPRYKIIEKRQSVAFWCNPISGHATLYWYQQILGQGPKLLIQFQNNGVVDDSQLPKDRFSAERLKGVDSTLKIQPAKLEDSAVYLCASSLTDTQYFGPGTRLTVL.

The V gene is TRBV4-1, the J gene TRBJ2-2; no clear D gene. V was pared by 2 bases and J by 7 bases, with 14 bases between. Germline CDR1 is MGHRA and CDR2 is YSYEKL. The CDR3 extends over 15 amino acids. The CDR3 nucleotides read TGCGCCAGCAGCCAACACCCCACTGGGGACGGGGAGCTGTTTTTT. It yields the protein CASSQHPTGDGELFF.

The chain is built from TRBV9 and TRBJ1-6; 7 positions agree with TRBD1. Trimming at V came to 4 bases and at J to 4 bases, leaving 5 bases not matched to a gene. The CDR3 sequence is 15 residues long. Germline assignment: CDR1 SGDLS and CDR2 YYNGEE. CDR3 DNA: TGTGCCAGCAGCCAGGGGGTTAGTTATAATTCACCCCTCCACTTT. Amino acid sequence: CASSQGVSYNSPLHF. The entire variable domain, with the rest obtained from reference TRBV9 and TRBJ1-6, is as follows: DSGVTQTPKHLITATGQRVTLRCSPRSGDLSVYWYQQSLDQGLQFLIQYYNGEERAKGNILERFSAQQFPDLHSELNLSSLELGDSALYFCASSQGVSYNSPLHFGNGTRLTVT.

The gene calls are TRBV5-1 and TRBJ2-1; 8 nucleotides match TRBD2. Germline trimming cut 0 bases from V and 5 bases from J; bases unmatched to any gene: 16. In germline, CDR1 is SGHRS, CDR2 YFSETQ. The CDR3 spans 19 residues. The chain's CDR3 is CASSLGVQAGVFRNNEQFF. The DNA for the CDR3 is TGCGCCAGCAGCTTGGGAGTACAAGCGGGAGTTTTCAGGAACAATGAGCAGTTCTTC.

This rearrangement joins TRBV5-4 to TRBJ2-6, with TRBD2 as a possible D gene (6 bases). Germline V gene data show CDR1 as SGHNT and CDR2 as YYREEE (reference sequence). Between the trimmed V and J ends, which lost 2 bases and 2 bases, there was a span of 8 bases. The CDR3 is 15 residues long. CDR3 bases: TGTGCCAGCAGCTTCGGGGGACCTGGGGCCAACGTCCTGACTTTC. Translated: CASSFGGPGANVLTF.

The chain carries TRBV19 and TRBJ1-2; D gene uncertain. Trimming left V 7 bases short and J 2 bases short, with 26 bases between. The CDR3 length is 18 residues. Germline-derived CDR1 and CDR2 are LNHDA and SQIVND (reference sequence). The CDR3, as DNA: TGTGCCAGTAATGACCCTTTGGGTGCCATCAATCTAAACTATGGCTACACCTTC. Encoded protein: CASNDPLGAINLNYGYTF.

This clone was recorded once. The CDR3 DNA reads TGCGCCAGCAGCCAAGAAGTAGGAGTTTTTGCCAATGAGCAGTTCTTC. It codes for CASSQEVGVFANEQFF. The chain joins TRBV4-3 to TRBJ2-1, with no clear D. CDR1 and CDR2 from the germline V gene are LGHNA and YSLEER. This CDR3 spans 16 amino acids. V was shortened by 0 bases and J by 6 bases, with 15 bases between the two germline ends.

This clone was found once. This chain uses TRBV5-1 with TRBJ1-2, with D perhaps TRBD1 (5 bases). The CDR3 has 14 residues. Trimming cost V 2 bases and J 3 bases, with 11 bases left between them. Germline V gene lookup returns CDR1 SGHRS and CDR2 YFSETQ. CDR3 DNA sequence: TGCGCCAGCAGCTTCAGGGATTCGGACTATGGCTACACCTTC. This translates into CASSFRDSDYGYTF.

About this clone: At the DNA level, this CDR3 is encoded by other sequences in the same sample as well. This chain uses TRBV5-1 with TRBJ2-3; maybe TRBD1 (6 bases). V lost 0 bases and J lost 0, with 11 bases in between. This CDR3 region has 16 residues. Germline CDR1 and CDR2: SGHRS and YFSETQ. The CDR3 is CASSLATGTSTDTQYF. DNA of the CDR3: TGCGCCAGCAGCTTGGCCACAGGGACCAGCACAGATACGCAGTATTTT. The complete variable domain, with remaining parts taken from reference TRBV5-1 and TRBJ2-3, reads KAGVTQTPRYLIKTRGQQVTLSCSPISGHRSVSWYQQTPGQGLQFLFEYFSETQRNKGNFPGRFSGRQFSNSRSEMNVSTLELGDSALYLCASSLATGTSTDTQYFGPGTRLTVL.